This T cell receptor beta chain was found in a study of blood T cell repertoires in COVID-19. Only in-frame clones appear in the TCRdb table, and some are missing; sequencing was by immunoSEQ multiplex PCR. Among about 20,000 clones, more than 90% were seen once, and the ten largest hold 7% to 9%. The germline V gene has CDR1 PRHDT and CDR2 FYEKMQ (reference sequence). V was trimmed by 4 bases and J by 4 bases, leaving 5 bases between them. The CDR3 length is 12 residues. The clonotype originates from a man in his 70s with active COVID-19. Sequencing was performed on peripheral blood. The chain uses TRBV13 and TRBJ2-1; no reliable D call. CDR3 sequence (DNA): TGTGCCAGCAGCTCCCTATACAATGAGCAGTTCTTC. This sequence encodes CASSSLYNEQFF.